This TCR beta chain appears in the sequencing data of a study of shared clonotypes between healthy human individuals. Overall study findings and caveats: Clonotype sharing across several donors was observed for 5% to 6.5% of naive CD4 clonotypes.

Assay execution took place at the deep level. The table came from immunoSEQ multiplex PCR; TCRdb's copy has only in-frame clones and leaves some out. The repertoire holds hundreds of thousands of clones, with around four fifths as singletons. Remarks on this clone: Its antigen is not known.

The sequence derives from a woman younger than 45 in good health. Input material: memory CD4+ T cells sorted from blood. Subset meaning: CD45RA-negative fraction.

The CDR3 nucleotides are TGTGCCAGTAGGACCCCAACAGGGCCTGGAAACACCATATATTTT. This sequence encodes CASRTPTGPGNTIYF. The chain has TRBV19 and TRBJ1-3, with D possibly being TRBD1 (6 bases). V was clipped by 6 bases and J by 2 bases, with 14 bases between them. The CDR3 consists of 15 residues. In germline, CDR1 is LNHDA, CDR2 SQIVND (reference sequence).